This T cell receptor beta chain was recorded in a study of beta chain features in type 1 diabetes. Overall study: Summed over all samples, the examined sorted cells came to 107,917,701. Regarding the study as a whole: There was a moderate but significant shortening of TCRB CDR3s in all four CD4+ subsets of Type 1 diabetes patients.

This clone was seen a single time. Its cognate antigen is unknown. Expressed TCRB transcripts were sequenced because the isolated RNA had all been reverse transcribed beforehand. The read count averaged roughly 4 million across naive, central memory and regulatory T cell samples. Method: immunoSEQ multiplex PCR; TCRdb's copy keeps in-frame clones and lacks some. Of about 170,000 clones listed, roughly 8% are singletons. The CDR3 is 15 amino acids. Trimming removed 4 bases at V and 1 base at J, with 13 bases between. CDR1 and CDR2 from the germline V gene are SGHTA and FQGNSA. The TCR sequence derives from a man between 18 and 35 years old with type 1 diabetes. Sequencing input: central memory CD4+ T cells from blood. V gene TRBV7-2 combines with J gene TRBJ2-5; D not resolved. The CDR3 here is CASSSSTIAQETQYF. DNA for the CDR3: TGTGCCAGCAGCTCGTCGACGATAGCCCAAGAGACCCAGTACTTC.